This T cell receptor beta chain is from a study of T-cell reconstitution after alpha-beta-depleted transplantation in children. Library preparation (for TCRbeta) was performed with unique molecular identifiers. One entry per CDR3 protein results from TCRdb running MiXCR on the PCR reads. The sample consists of about 540,000 distinct CDR3 sequences, about 18% of them appearing once. Sequenced here: PBMCs from the stem cell graft donor, sampled from the stem cell graft. This receptor was obtained from a human donor who donated a stem cell graft to a child with acute lymphoblastic leukemia.

The DNA for the CDR3 is TGCGCCAGCAGTGAGTCCCGGGGGGGCTCCTACAATGAGCAGTTCTTC. This encodes CASSESRGGSYNEQFF. The chain couples TRBV10-1 to TRBJ2-1, with 8 nucleotides matching TRBD2. CDR3 length: 16 residues. The V and J ends lost 0 bases and 0 bases, in that order; junction bases with no gene match: 1. Germline V CDR1 and CDR2: WNHNN, SYGVQD (reference sequence).